Shown below are 20 T cell receptor beta chains from a single sample sequenced in a study of vaccination and CD4 T cells after COVID-19. Oncomine TCR Beta short-read sequencing was applied to DNA from cultured CD4+ T cells. TCRdb reanalysed the PCR reads using MiXCR and keeps one entry per CDR3 protein. The sample consists of roughly 16,000 distinct CDR3 sequences, roughly three fifths of them appearing once. The treatment is: approximately nine-day PBMC culture with coronavirus spike peptide pools or control peptides (ViraFEST assay). These TCRs' antigens remain unknown. The sequencing sample was made of CD4+ T cells from blood, cultured in vitro. The receptors originated from a human donor who had recovered from COVID-19.

V is TRBV10-3 and J is TRBJ1-5; 10 positions agree with TRBD1. CDR1 is ENHRY and CDR2 is SYGVKD in the germline V gene. This CDR3 is built from 14 residues. The V segment lost 10 bases and the J segment 1 base; nucleotides outside the gene matches: 4. The CDR3 sequence: CATRDRGSNQPQHF. The CDR3 coding sequence is TGTGCCACCCGGGACAGGGGAAGCAATCAGCCCCAGCATTTT.

The chain carries TRBV27 and TRBJ2-3; TRBD1 matches at 7 bases. The germline V gene has CDR1 MNHEY and CDR2 SMNVEV (reference sequence). The CDR3 sequence is 15 residues long. V was pared by 2 bases and J by 1 base, with 3 bases of the junction left unmatched. CDR3 sequence: CASSLDRDGTDTQYF. CDR3 DNA: TGTGCCAGCAGTTTAGACAGGGATGGCACAGATACGCAGTATTTT.

This sequence joins TRBV2 and TRBJ1-4; a possible D gene is TRBD1 (5 bases). Trimming stripped 1 base from V and 10 bases from J, with 13 bases between. This CDR3 has 14 amino acids. The germline CDR1 and CDR2 sequences are SNHLY and FYNNEI. CDR3 in DNA: TGTGCCAGCAGTGAAGGCAGGGATGGGGGAAAACTGTTTTTT. Translating it yields CASSEGRDGGKLFF.

The chain recombines TRBV2 with TRBJ1-1; a possible D gene is TRBD1 (6 bases). The ends were cut back, 6 bases at V and 2 bases at J, with 10 bases in the middle. The CDR3 runs 13 residues. The V gene's germline CDR1 is SNHLY and CDR2 FYNNEI. The CDR3: CASRQGTNTEAFF. The CDR3 nucleotides read TGTGCCAGCAGACAGGGAACCAACACTGAAGCTTTCTTT. Based on the CDR3 plus reference TRBV2 and TRBJ1-1, the full variable domain is EPEVTQTPSHQVTQMGQEVILRCVPISNHLYFYWYRQILGQKVEFLVSFYNNEISEKSEIFDDQFSVERPDGSNFTLKIRSTKLEDSAMYFCASRQGTNTEAFFGQGTRLTVV.

J is TRBJ1-1 and V is TRBV7-3, with D unclear. Trimming took off 2 bases at V and 6 bases at J, with 10 bases between the two ends. The CDR3 is made up of 13 amino acids. The germline V gene encodes CDR1 SGHTA and CDR2 FQGTGA. CDR3 residues: CASSLENGAEAFF. CDR3 nucleotide sequence: TGTGCCAGCAGCTTAGAGAATGGGGCTGAAGCTTTCTTT. Full variable domain (outside the CDR3, taken from reference TRBV7-3 and TRBJ1-1): GAGVSQTPSNKVTEKGKYVELRCDPISGHTALYWYRQSLGQGPEFLIYFQGTGAADDSGLPNDRFFAVRPEGSVSTLKIQRTERGDSAVYLCASSLENGAEAFFGQGTRLTVV.

The chain couples TRBV7-9 to TRBJ1-1; 7 bases fit TRBD1. With V trimmed by 3 bases and J by 1 base, 2 bases remained unmatched. The CDR3 totals 14 residues. Looked up from germline, CDR1 is SEHNR and CDR2 is FQNEAQ (reference sequence). The CDR3 DNA is TGTGCCAGCAGCTTTCAGGGGGGGAACACTGAAGCTTTCTTT. It codes for CASSFQGGNTEAFF.

This clonotype was seen a handful of times. The V and J genes are TRBV25-1 and TRBJ2-3; D may be TRBD2 (6 bases). The CDR3 runs 12 residues. Per germline, CDR1 MGHDK and CDR2 SYGVNS. V lost 7 bases, J lost 3 bases, and 8 bases lay in between. CDR3 DNA sequence: TGTGCCAGCAACCGGGGGACAGATACGCAGTATTTT. It is translated as CASNRGTDTQYF.

This clonotype was picked up a small number of times. This sequence joins TRBV7-9 and TRBJ1-2, with D uncertain. CDR3 length: 15 residues. Trimming stripped 7 bases from V and 2 bases from J, with 17 bases between. Germline V gives CDR1 SEHNR, CDR2 FQNEAQ (reference sequence). In nucleotides, the CDR3 is TGTGCCAGCAACCCTTCGAACGGGCGAAACTATGGCTACACCTTC. Translating gives CASNPSNGRNYGYTF.

This clonotype was counted between two and nine times. The chain has TRBV20-1 and TRBJ2-3; D may be TRBD1 (5 bases). The CDR3 spans 13 residues. Germline V lookup: CDR1 DFQATT, CDR2 SNEGSKA (reference sequence). Trimming took 6 bases from V and 1 from J, leaving 11 bases between them. Here the CDR3 reads CSALDRGTDTQYF. The CDR3 nucleotides are TGCAGTGCCCTTGACAGAGGCACAGATACGCAGTATTTT.

The rearrangement uses TRBV4-2 and TRBJ2-2; weak D call: TRBD1 (5 bases). Germline CDR1 reads LGHNA; CDR2 reads YNFKEQ. The CDR3 covers 16 residues. With 4 bases removed from V and 0 bases from J, the gap between germline ends came to 12 bases. CDR3 residues: CASSLGAFANTGELFF. DNA of the CDR3: TGTGCCAGCAGCCTAGGGGCTTTCGCGAACACCGGGGAGCTGTTTTTT.

This clonotype is a singleton in its sample. The chain uses TRBV6-2 or TRBV6-3 and TRBJ2-7; possible D gene TRBD1, 6 bases. Looked up from germline, CDR1 is MNHEY and CDR2 is SVGEGT. The CDR3 is made up of 12 amino acids. The V end lost 2 bases, the J end lost 10 bases, and 12 bases lay between the germline ends. Here the CDR3 reads CASSYQGLDQYF. The CDR3 DNA sequence: TGTGCCAGCAGTTACCAGGGGTTAGATCAGTACTTC.

Only a few counts were recorded for this clonotype. The genes are TRBV20-1 and TRBJ2-3; a weak D match, TRBD2 (6 bases). Trimming pared 6 bases from V and 2 bases from J, leaving 12 bases between. Germline CDR1 and CDR2: DFQATT and SNEGSKA (reference sequence). The CDR3 runs 13 residues. Here the CDR3 DNA reads TGCAGTGCGCCCGGACTAACCACAGATACGCAGTATTTT. It yields the protein CSAPGLTTDTQYF.

The chain links TRBV6-1 to TRBJ1-6; the D gene is possibly TRBD1 (5 bases). The CDR3 has 15 amino acids. The germline V and J ends were trimmed by 7 bases and 10 bases, with 20 bases remaining between them. Germline V gene data show CDR1 as MNHNS and CDR2 as SASEGT. This chain's CDR3 is CASNKAGRGGSPLHF. CDR3 nucleotide sequence: TGTGCCAGCAACAAAGCTGGACGTGGGGGGTCACCCCTCCACTTT.

The gene calls are TRBV18 and TRBJ2-5; 8 positions match TRBD1. The CDR3 consists of 14 residues. J lost 2 bases, V lost 3 bases, and 2 bases had no gene match. From germline, CDR1 is KGHSH and CDR2 LQKENI. The chain's CDR3 is CASSPRTGQETQYF. The CDR3 DNA reads TGTGCCAGCTCACCCCGGACAGGGCAAGAGACCCAGTACTTC. The entire variable domain, with the rest obtained from reference TRBV18 and TRBJ2-5, is as follows: NAGVMQNPRHLVRRRGQEARLRCSPMKGHSHVYWYRQLPEEGLKFMVYLQKENIIDESGMPKERFSAEFPKEGPSILRIQQVVRGDSAAYFCASSPRTGQETQYFGPGTRLLVL.

The rearrangement uses TRBV7-3 and TRBJ2-5; TRBD2 is a possible D gene (7 bases). The CDR3 has 14 residues. Germline V gene lookup returns CDR1 SGHTA and CDR2 FQGTGA. V was cut by 2 bases and J by 5 bases, with 12 bases left in between. The CDR3 sequence is CASSLGGGAETQYF. The CDR3 bases are TGTGCCAGCAGCTTAGGCGGGGGCGCGGAGACCCAGTACTTC.

The J gene is TRBJ2-1, the V gene TRBV7-9, with D tentatively TRBD1 or TRBD2 (6 bases each). This CDR3 comprises 12 residues. CDR1 is SEHNR and CDR2 is FQNEAQ in the germline V gene (reference sequence). Trimming pared 5 bases from V and 9 bases from J, leaving 11 bases between. CDR3 bases: TGTGCCAGCAGCCTAGGGGGGCGTGAGCAGTTCTTC. Its translation: CASSLGGREQFF.

The chain combines TRBV7-6 with TRBJ1-3; D not certain. CDR1 is SGHVS and CDR2 is FNYEAQ in the germline V gene. The CDR3 covers 14 residues. V was shortened by 1 base and J by 2 bases, with 6 bases between the two germline ends. As DNA, the CDR3 is TGTGCCAGCAGCTTAGACGGGGCTGGAAACACCATATATTTT. This codes for CASSLDGAGNTIYF.

The rearrangement joins TRBV7-3 to TRBJ2-3; 7 nucleotides agree with TRBD1. The CDR3 totals 16 residues. V lost 5 bases, J lost 2 bases, and 10 bases stayed unmatched. Germline-derived CDR1 and CDR2 are SGHTA and FQGTGA. Written as DNA, the CDR3 is TGTGCCAGCAGCCCCGAGGGGGCGATCACCACAGATACGCAGTATTTT. Residues: CASSPEGAITTDTQYF.

The chain is built from TRBV7-6 and TRBJ2-7; TRBD1 matches at 8 bases. Germline V lookup: CDR1 SGHVS, CDR2 FNYEAQ. The V and J ends lost 5 bases and 8 bases, in that order; junction bases with no gene match: 17. This CDR3 spans 16 amino acids. The CDR3 protein is CASSQRSGQGSVKQYF. CDR3 coding DNA: TGTGCCAGCAGCCAAAGGAGCGGACAGGGAAGCGTTAAGCAGTACTTC.

This chain uses TRBV6-1 with TRBJ1-2; TRBD1 agrees at 8 bases. Germline V gene sequence: CDR1 MNHNS, CDR2 SASEGT. The CDR3 extends over 15 amino acids. V was pared by 1 base and J by 4 bases, with 5 bases of the junction left unmatched. The DNA of the CDR3 is TGTGCCAGCAGTGAAGGGGACAGGAGGATCTATGGCTACACCTTC. The encoded protein is CASSEGDRRIYGYTF.